The clone carrying this T cell receptor (beta chain) came up a few times. Its target is unknown. Each donor supplied roughly 10 milliliters of peripheral blood. Alongside a J-beta primer mix, a sample-barcoded 5' primer served in a second PCR lasting about 6 to 12 cycles. TCRdb reanalysed the 5' RACE reads using MiXCR and keeps one entry per CDR3 protein. Of around 580,000 distinct CDR3 sequences listed, around 50% are singletons. The junction had 1 base not matched to a gene; V was cut back by 0 bases and J by 4 bases. This CDR3 has 14 residues. The germline CDR1 and CDR2 sequences are SGHTA and FQGNSA. This sample was included in a study of blood T cells in healthy people across ages. Study-wide results and limits: Estimates based on one million T cells were treated as lower bounds. Age advanced and TCR beta diversity per million T cells fell, roughly linearly. Lack of knowledge of donor CMV status possibly confounded expanded clonotype changes.

Material for sequencing was blood. The chain is built from TRBV7-2 and TRBJ1-2; 8 nucleotides match TRBD1. This receptor was obtained from a man older than 75 in good health. The CDR3 reads CASSLADRGYGYTF. As DNA, the CDR3 is TGTGCCAGCAGCTTAGCAGACAGGGGCTATGGCTACACCTTC.